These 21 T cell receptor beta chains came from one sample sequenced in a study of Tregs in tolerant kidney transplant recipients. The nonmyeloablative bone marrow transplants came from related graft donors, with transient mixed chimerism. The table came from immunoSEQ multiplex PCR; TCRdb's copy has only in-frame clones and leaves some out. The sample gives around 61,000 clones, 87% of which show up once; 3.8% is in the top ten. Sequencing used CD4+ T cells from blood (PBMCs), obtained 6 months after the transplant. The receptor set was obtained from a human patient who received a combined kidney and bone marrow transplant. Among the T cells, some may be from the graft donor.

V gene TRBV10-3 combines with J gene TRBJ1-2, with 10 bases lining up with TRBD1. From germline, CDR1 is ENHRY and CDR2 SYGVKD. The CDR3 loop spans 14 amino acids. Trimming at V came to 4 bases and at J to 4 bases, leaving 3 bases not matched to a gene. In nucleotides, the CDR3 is TGTGCCATCAGTGGGACAGGGGGGAGCTATGGCTACACCTTC. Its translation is CAISGTGGSYGYTF.

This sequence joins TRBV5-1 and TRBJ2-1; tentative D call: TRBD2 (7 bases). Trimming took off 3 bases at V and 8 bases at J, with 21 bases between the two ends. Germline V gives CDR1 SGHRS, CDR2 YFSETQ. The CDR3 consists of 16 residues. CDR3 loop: CASSSGEGGIWDEQFF. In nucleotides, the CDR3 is TGCGCCAGCAGCTCGGGGGAGGGGGGAATTTGGGATGAGCAGTTCTTC.

CDR3: CASRLRGGADTQYF. CDR3 DNA sequence: TGTGCCAGCAGGTTGCGGGGGGGTGCAGATACGCAGTATTTT. The chain joins TRBV2 to TRBJ2-3; 9 bases are shared with TRBD2. This CDR3 has 14 amino acids. Germline V gene data show CDR1 as SNHLY and CDR2 as FYNNEI. With V trimmed by 6 bases and J by 4 bases, 5 bases remained unmatched. Drawing the rest from reference TRBV2 and TRBJ2-3, the complete variable domain is EPEVTQTPSHQVTQMGQEVILRCVPISNHLYFYWYRQILGQKVEFLVSFYNNEISEKSEIFDDQFSVERPDGSNFTLKIRSTKLEDSAMYFCASRLRGGADTQYFGPGTRLTVL.

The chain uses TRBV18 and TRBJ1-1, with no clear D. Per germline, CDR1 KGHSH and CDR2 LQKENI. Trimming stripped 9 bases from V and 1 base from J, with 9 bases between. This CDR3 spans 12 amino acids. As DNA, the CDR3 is TGTGCCAGTCTAAGTCCGAACACTGAAGCTTTCTTT. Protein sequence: CASLSPNTEAFF. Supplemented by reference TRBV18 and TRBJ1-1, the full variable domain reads NAGVMQNPRHLVRRRGQEARLRCSPMKGHSHVYWYRQLPEEGLKFMVYLQKENIIDESGMPKERFSAEFPKEGPSILRIQQVVRGDSAAYFCASLSPNTEAFFGQGTRLTVV.

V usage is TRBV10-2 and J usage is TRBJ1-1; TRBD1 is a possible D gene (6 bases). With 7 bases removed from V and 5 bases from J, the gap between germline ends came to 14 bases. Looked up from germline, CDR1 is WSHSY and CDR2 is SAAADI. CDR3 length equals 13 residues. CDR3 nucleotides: TGCGCCAGCACCGGACAGAGATTAACTGAAGCTTTCTTT. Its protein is CASTGQRLTEAFF.

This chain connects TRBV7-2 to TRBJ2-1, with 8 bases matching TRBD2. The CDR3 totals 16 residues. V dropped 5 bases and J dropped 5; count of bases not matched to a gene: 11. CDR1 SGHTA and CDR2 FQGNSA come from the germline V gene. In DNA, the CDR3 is TGTGCCAGCAGCCTGGAGGGCGGGAGGAGCGACAATGAGCAGTTCTTC. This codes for CASSLEGGRSDNEQFF.

CDR3 nucleotide sequence: TGTGCCAGCTCACCACAGTCCGACAGGTGGGGTGAAAAACTGTTTTTT. Translation gives CASSPQSDRWGEKLFF. V gene TRBV18 combines with J gene TRBJ1-4; a weak D match, TRBD1 (6 bases). Looked up from germline, CDR1 is KGHSH and CDR2 is LQKENI. The CDR3 length is 16 residues. Trimming left V 1 base short and J 7 bases short, with 16 bases between.

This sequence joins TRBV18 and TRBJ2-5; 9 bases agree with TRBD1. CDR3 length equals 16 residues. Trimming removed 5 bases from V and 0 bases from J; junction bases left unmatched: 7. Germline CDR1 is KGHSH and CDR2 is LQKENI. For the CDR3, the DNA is TGTGCCAGCTCAAAGAGGACAGGGGACTACCAAGAGACCCAGTACTTC. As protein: CASSKRTGDYQETQYF.

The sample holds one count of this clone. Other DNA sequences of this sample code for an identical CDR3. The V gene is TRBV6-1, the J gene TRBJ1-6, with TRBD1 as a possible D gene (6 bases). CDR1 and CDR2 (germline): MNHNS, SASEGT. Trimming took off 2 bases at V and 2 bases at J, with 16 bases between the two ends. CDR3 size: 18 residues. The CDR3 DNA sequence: TGTGCCAGCAGTGAAACGAGGGGGAGTGGAACCTATAATTCACCCCTCCACTTT. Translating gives CASSETRGSGTYNSPLHF.

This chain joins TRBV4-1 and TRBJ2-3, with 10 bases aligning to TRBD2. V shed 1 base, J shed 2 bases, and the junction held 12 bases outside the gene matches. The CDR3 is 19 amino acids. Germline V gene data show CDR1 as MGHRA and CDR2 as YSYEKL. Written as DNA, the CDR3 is TGCGCCAGCAGCCAAGCCAGCAACAGCGGGGGGGCTATCACAGATACGCAGTATTTT. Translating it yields CASSQASNSGGAITDTQYF.

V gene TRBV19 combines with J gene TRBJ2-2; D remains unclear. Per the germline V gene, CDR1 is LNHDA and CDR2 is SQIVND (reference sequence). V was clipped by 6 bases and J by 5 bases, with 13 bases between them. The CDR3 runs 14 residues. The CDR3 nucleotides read TGTGCCAGTAGCCCTAGTAAAATTACCGGGGAGCTGTTTTTT. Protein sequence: CASSPSKITGELFF. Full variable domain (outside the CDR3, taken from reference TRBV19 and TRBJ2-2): DGGITQSPKYLFRKEGQNVTLSCEQNLNHDAMYWYRQDPGQGLRLIYYSQIVNDFQKGDIAEGYSVSREKKESFPLTVTSAQKNPTAFYLCASSPSKITGELFFGEGSRLTVL.

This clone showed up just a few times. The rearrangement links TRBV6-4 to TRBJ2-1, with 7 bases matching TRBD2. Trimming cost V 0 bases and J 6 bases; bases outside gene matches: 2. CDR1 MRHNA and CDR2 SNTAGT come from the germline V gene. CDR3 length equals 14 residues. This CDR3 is CASSDSGRTNEQFF. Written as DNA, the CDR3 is TGTGCCAGCAGTGACTCCGGGAGGACCAATGAGCAGTTCTTC.

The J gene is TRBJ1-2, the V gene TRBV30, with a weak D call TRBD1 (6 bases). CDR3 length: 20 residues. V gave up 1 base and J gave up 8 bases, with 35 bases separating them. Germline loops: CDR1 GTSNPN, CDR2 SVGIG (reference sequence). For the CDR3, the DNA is TGTGCCTGGAGTGACCACCTTATTTTAACGCAGCGGGAGGGGGTTTTCGGCTACACCTTC. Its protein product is CAWSDHLILTQREGVFGYTF.

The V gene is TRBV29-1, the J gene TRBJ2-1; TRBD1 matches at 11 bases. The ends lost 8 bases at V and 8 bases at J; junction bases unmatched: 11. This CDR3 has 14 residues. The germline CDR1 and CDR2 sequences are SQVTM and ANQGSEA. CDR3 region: CSTYRDRGRDEQFF. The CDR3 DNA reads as TGCAGCACCTACCGGGACAGGGGGAGGGATGAGCAGTTCTTC.

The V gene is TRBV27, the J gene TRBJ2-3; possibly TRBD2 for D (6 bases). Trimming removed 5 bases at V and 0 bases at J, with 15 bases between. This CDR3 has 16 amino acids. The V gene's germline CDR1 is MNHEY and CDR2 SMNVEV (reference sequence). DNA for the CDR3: TGTGCCAGCAGTACCTCTGGCGGGACTAGCACAGATACGCAGTATTTT. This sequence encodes CASSTSGGTSTDTQYF.

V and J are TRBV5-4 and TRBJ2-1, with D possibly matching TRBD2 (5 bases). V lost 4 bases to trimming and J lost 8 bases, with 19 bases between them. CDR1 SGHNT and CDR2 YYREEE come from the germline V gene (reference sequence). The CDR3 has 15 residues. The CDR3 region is CASSQYITRKDEQFF. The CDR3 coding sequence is TGTGCCAGCAGCCAGTATATCACTAGGAAGGATGAGCAGTTCTTC.

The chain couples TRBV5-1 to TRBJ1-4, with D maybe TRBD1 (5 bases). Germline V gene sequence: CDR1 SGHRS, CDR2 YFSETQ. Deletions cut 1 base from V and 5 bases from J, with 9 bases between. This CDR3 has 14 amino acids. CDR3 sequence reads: CASSLRQGNEKLFF. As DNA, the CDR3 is TGCGCCAGCAGCTTGAGGCAGGGAAATGAAAAACTGTTTTTT.

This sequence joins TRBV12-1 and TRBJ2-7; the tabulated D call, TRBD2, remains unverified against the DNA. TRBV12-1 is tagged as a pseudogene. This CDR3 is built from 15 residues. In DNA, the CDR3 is TGTGCCAGCAGCTTAATTCGGGAGCGTCCCTACGAGCAGTACTTC. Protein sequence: CASSLIRERPYEQYF.

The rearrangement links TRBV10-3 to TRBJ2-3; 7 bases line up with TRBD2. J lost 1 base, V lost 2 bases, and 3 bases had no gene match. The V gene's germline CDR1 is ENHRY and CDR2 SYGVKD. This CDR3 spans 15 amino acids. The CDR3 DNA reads TGTGCCATCAGTGAGGGGAGGGCAGGCACAGATACGCAGTATTTT. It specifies CAISEGRAGTDTQYF.

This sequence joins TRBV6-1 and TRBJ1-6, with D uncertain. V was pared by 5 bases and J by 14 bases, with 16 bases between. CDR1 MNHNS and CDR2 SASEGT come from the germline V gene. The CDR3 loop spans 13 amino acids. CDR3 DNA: TGTGCCAGCAGTCACTCTAACCCTCGGGCCCTCCACTTT. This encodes CASSHSNPRALHF.

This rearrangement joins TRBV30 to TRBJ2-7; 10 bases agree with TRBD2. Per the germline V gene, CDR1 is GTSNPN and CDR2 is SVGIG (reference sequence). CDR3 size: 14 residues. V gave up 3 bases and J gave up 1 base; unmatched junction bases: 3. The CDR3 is CAWRRSGGSYEQYF. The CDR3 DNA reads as TGTGCCTGGAGGCGTAGCGGGGGGTCCTACGAGCAGTACTTC. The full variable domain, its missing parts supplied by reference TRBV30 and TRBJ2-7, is SQTIHQWPATLVQPVGSPLSLECTVEGTSNPNLYWYRQAAGRGLQLLFYSVGIGQISSEVPQNLSASRPQDRQFILSSKKLLLSDSGFYLCAWRRSGGSYEQYFGPGTRLTVT.